This T cell receptor beta chain was identified in a study of blood T cells in healthy people across ages. General observations from the study: Compared with aged donors, long-lived donors showed fewer expanded clones, suggesting selection. Roughly linearly, TCR beta diversity per million T cells fell as age increased.

Sample-barcoded 5' priming and a J-beta primer mix drove a second PCR of roughly 7 to 11 cycles. TCRdb redid the calling of the 5' RACE reads with MiXCR, one entry per CDR3 protein. The profile covers roughly 1.4 million distinct CDR3 sequences, with around 55% appearing a single time and 6.7% taken by the ten largest. Turning to this clonotype: Its target is not known.

V gave up 3 bases and J gave up 10 bases, with 24 bases separating them. The CDR3 has 15 residues. CDR1 and CDR2 from the germline V gene are DFQATT and SNEGSKA (reference sequence). This chain links TRBV20-1 with TRBJ2-5; the D gene is possibly TRBD1 (6 bases). Sequenced input: blood. The TCR sequence derives from a man between 18 and 29 years old in good health. CDR3 sequence (DNA): TGCAGTGCTAGTCTCAGGGGTCTAGCCAAAAACATCCAGTACTTC. Translating gives CSASLRGLAKNIQYF.